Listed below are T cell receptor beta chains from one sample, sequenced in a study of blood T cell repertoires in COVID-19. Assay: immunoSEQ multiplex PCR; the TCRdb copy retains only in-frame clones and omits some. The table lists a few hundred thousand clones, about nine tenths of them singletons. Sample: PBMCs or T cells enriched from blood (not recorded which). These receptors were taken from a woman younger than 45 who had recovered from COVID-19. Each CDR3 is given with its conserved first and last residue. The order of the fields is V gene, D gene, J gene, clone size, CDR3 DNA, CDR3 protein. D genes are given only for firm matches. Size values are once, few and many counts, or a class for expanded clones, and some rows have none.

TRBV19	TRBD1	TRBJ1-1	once	TGTGCCAGTAGAGACCTACAGGGGGTCACTGAAGCTTTCTTT	CASRDLQGVTEAFF
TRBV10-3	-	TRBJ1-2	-	TGTGCCACTGGGAAATTGGGGGCCAACTATGGCTACACCTTC	CATGKLGANYGYTF
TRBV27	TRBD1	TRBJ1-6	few	TGTGCCAGCCGGGACAGGGAAAATTCACCCCTCCACTTT	CASRDRENSPLHF
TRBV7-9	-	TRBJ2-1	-	TGTGCCAGCAGCTCCCTAATAGTCCGGGGGAATACCAATGAGCAGTTCTTC	CASSSLIVRGNTNEQFF
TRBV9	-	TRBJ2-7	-	TGTGCCAGCAGCCCCTGGGGCAGAGAGTACGAGCAGTACTTC	CASSPWGREYEQYF
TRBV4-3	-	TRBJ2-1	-	TGCGCCAGCAGCCAAGAGAGGCGCAATGAGCAGTTCTTC	CASSQERRNEQFF
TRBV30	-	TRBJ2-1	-	TGTGCCTGGAGTGTGGGCTACGGTCAATACAATGAGCAGTTCTTC	CAWSVGYGQYNEQFF
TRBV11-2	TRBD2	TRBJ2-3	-	TGTGCCAGCAGCTTATATGCTAGCGGGGGCACAGATACGCAGTATTTT	CASSLYASGGTDTQYF
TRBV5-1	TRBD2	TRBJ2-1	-	TGCGCCAGCAGCTTGCGACTAGCGGGGATGTCAAATGAGCAGTTCTTC	CASSLRLAGMSNEQFF
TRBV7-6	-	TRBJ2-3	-	TGTGCCAGCAGCCGAGCTATCGGTGCAGATACGCAGTATTTT	CASSRAIGADTQYF
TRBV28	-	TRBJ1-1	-	TGTGCCAGCAGTTTATCCGGGCAGGGGAACACTGAAGCTTTCTTT	CASSLSGQGNTEAFF
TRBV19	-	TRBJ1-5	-	TGTGCCAGTAGTATAGCCAGGGCGCTTGACAATCAGCCCCAGCATTTT	CASSIARALDNQPQHF
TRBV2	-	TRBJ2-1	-	TGTGCCAGCAGTGGCTTCAGCCTAGCCTGGAATGAGCAGTTCTTC	CASSGFSLAWNEQFF
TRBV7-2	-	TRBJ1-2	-	TGTGCCAGCAGCTTAGTCGTTGCAGTACAGACACTCGGTGGCTACACCTTC	CASSLVVAVQTLGGYTF
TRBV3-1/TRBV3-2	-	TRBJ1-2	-	TGTGCCAGCAGCTTAAGGGGGAACAACTATGGCTACACCTTC	CASSLRGNNYGYTF
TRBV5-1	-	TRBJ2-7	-	TGCGCCAGCAGCTTGGTCACAAAAACGAGATTCACAGCCTACGAGCAGTACTTC	CASSLVTKTRFTAYEQYF
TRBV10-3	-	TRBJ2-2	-	TGTGCCATCAGTGACCTCGACAGGAACACCGGGGAGCTGTTTTTT	CAISDLDRNTGELFF
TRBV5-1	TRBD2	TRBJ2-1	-	TGCGCCAGCAGCTTGGGTCTAGCGGGAGGATACAATGAGCAGTTCTTC	CASSLGLAGGYNEQFF